These T cell receptor beta chains were read from a single sample in a study of cytomegalovirus exposure and HLA in healthy donors. Some clones are missing from TCRdb's copy, which holds only in-frame ones; the method was immunoSEQ multiplex PCR. The sample has around 100,000 clones. Sequenced sample: PBMCs. These receptors were taken from a woman aged 30 to 39 in good health and CMV-seronegative. CDR3s include the opening cysteine and the closing phenylalanine or tryptophan. The order of the fields is J gene, V gene, D gene, CDR3 DNA, CDR3 protein. D genes are given only for firm matches.

TRBJ1-2	TRBV2	.	TGTGCCAGCAGTGAGGCAGGATTCTATGGCTACACCTTC	CASSEAGFYGYTF
TRBJ1-2	TRBV6-5	TRBD1	TGTGCCACCCGGACAGGGGGATATGGCTACACCTTC	CATRTGGYGYTF
TRBJ1-4	TRBV5-8	.	TGTGCCAGCAGCTATGGCTGGGGAGATGAAAAACTGTTTTTT	CASSYGWGDEKLFF
TRBJ1-5	TRBV4-2	.	TGTGCCAGCAGCCAAGGCGTGAGCAATCAGCCCCAGCATTTT	CASSQGVSNQPQHF
TRBJ1-1	TRBV19	.	TGTGCCAGTACCTATCAGCGGGGTAACACTGAAGCTTTCTTT	CASTYQRGNTEAFF
TRBJ2-1	TRBV6-4	.	TGTGCCAGCAGTGACTCGGCGGGGAGCTACAATGAGCAGTTCTTC	CASSDSAGSYNEQFF
TRBJ2-5	TRBV7-8	.	TGTGCCAGCAGCCTCGCGCTGGAGAAGTACTTC	CASSLALEKYF
TRBJ2-5	TRBV27	.	TGTGCCAGCAGTTTGATAAACAGTGAAGAGACCCAGTACTTC	CASSLINSEETQYF
TRBJ1-1	TRBV10-3	TRBD1	TGTGCCATCAGTGAGTTCCTGACAGGGGATGTGAACACTGAAGCTTTCTTT	CAISEFLTGDVNTEAFF
TRBJ2-3	TRBV19	TRBD2	TGTGCCACTTCGTGGGGGGGGAGCACAGATACGCAGTATTTT	CATSWGGSTDTQYF
TRBJ2-1	TRBV6-1	.	TGTGCCAGCAGTGAAGTGTTAGTATCTAGTGAGCAGTTCTTC	CASSEVLVSSEQFF
TRBJ1-1	TRBV25-1	.	TGTGCCAGCGGATGGGGGGCTGAAGCTTTCTTT	CASGWGAEAFF
TRBJ1-5	TRBV2	.	TGTGCCAGCAAGGGGCAGGAGTATCAGCCCCAGCATTTT	CASKGQEYQPQHF
TRBJ2-7	TRBV19	TRBD2	TGTGCCAGTAGTAGGGACTACAACTACGAGCAGTACTTC	CASSRDYNYEQYF
TRBJ2-2	TRBV7-6	TRBD1	TGTGCCAGCAGCTCGTACAGGGGATCGTCTGTCGGGGAGCTGTTTTTT	CASSSYRGSSVGELFF
TRBJ1-1	TRBV5-4	.	TGTGCCAGCAGCTTGGGGACACTCTACCCTAACACTGAAGCTTTCTTT	CASSLGTLYPNTEAFF
TRBJ2-1	TRBV5-6	TRBD1	TGTGCCAGCAGCTCACCCCCAGGGACGGGACAGGGCTACAATGAGCAGTTCTTC	CASSSPPGTGQGYNEQFF
TRBJ1-1	TRBV2	.	TGTGCCAGCAGGGCTTTTGGTGGGGGGGTGGTGAACACTGAAGCTTTCTTT	CASRAFGGGVVNTEAFF
TRBJ2-7	TRBV4-1	.	TGCGCCAGCAGCCAAGATAGGCAGGGGTCCTACGAGCAGTACTTC	CASSQDRQGSYEQYF
TRBJ2-3	TRBV6-5	.	TGTGCCAGCAGTTCGATTGGAGCAGATACGCAGTATTTT	CASSSIGADTQYF
TRBJ2-3	TRBV28	.	TGTGCCAGTACCGGGAGTACAGATACGCAGTATTTT	CASTGSTDTQYF
TRBJ2-1	TRBV9	.	TGTGCCAGCAGCGTAAAGGTAGACAGTTACTCCTACAATGAGCAGTTCTTC	CASSVKVDSYSYNEQFF
TRBJ1-2	TRBV7-9	TRBD1	TGTGCCAGCAGCTTAGTGGGACAGGGGAACTATGGCTACACCTTC	CASSLVGQGNYGYTF
TRBJ1-1	TRBV5-1	.	TGCGCCAGCAGCCGAGACAGGCCGAACACTGAAGCTTTCTTT	CASSRDRPNTEAFF
TRBJ1-1	TRBV6-1	.	TGTGCCAGCTCCATCAGGGTTCTGAACACTGAAGCTTTCTTT	CASSIRVLNTEAFF